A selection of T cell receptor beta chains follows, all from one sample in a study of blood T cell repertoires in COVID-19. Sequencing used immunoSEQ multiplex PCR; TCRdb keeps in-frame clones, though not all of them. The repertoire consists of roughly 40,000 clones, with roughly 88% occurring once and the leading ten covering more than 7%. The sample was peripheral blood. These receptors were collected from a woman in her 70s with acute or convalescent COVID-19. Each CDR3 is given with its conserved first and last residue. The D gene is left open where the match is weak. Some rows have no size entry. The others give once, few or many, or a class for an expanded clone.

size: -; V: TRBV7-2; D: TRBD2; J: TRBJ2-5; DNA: TGTGCCAGCAGTCCCGGGGTAGCGGGAGGTTCAGAGACCCAGTACTTC; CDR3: CASSPGVAGGSETQYF
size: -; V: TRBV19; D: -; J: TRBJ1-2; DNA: TGTGCCACTCGTAACTATGGCTACACCTTC; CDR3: CATRNYGYTF
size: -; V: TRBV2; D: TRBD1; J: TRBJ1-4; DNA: TGTGCCAGCAGTGACGCCAGGGGGGCCCGTGAAAAACTGTTTTTT; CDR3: CASSDARGAREKLFF
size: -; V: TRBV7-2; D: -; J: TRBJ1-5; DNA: TGTGCCAGCAGCTCGCAGATAACAGCATTATGGCCCCAGCATTTT; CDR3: CASSSQITALWPQHF
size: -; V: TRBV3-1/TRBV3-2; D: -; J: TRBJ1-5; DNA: TGTGCCAGCAGCCCCTCCTCAGGCGGACACTATAGCAATCAGCCCCAGCATTTT; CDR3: CASSPSSGGHYSNQPQHF
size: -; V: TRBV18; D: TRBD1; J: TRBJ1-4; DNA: TGTGCCAGCTCTCCGGACAGGGGCAATGAAAAACTGTTTTTT; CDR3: CASSPDRGNEKLFF
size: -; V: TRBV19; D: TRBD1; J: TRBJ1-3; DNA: TGTGCCAGTGGAAGACAGGGCGAAGGAAACACCATATATTTT; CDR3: CASGRQGEGNTIYF
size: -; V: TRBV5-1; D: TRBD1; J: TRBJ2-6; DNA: TGCGCCAGCAGACAGACAGGGATCTCTGGGGCCAACGTCCTGACTTTC; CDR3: CASRQTGISGANVLTF
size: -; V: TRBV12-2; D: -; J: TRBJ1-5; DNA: TGTGCAAGTCGCTCGCCGACAGGCTGGGATCAGCCCCAGCATTTT; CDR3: CASRSPTGWDQPQHF
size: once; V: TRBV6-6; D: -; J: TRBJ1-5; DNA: TGTGCCAGCAGTTACCGGGGGGAGCACAATCAGCCCCAGCATTTT; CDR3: CASSYRGEHNQPQHF
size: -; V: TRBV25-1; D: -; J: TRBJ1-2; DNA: TGTGCCAGCAGTGAATTGGGCGGGGAGCCTACCTTC; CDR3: CASSELGGEPTF
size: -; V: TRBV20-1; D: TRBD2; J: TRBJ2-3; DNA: TGCAGTGCTAGTTGGAGGCGGGGGTCCACAGATACGCAGTATTTT; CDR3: CSASWRRGSTDTQYF
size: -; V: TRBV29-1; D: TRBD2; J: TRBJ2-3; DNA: TGCAGCGTGGGGGCGGGAGGCGCGGTAGATACGCAGTATTTT; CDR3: CSVGAGGAVDTQYF
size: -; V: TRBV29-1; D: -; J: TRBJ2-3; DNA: TGCAGCGTCGGACGGGGGTCTAGCACAGATACGCAGTATTTT; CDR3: CSVGRGSSTDTQYF
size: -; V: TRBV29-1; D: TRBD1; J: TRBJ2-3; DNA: TGCAGCGTAGGGACAGGGGCAGATACGCAGTATTTT; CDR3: CSVGTGADTQYF
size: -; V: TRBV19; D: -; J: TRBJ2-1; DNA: TGTGCCAGTAGTCCCCGGACTGGGCTAGAGAATGAGCAGTTCTTC; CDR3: CASSPRTGLENEQFF
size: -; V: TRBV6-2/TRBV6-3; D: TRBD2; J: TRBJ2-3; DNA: TGTGCCAGCAGTTACGACCCCTGGGCGGGGGACACAGATACGCAGTATTTT; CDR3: CASSYDPWAGDTDTQYF
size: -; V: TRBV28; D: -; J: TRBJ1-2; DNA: TGTGCCAGCAGTAAGACGGACTCCCTATCGAATGGCTACACCTTC; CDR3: CASSKTDSLSNGYTF
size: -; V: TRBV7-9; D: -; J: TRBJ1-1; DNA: TGTGCCAGCAGCTTAGGCCGGGAAGCTTTCTTT; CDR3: CASSLGREAFF
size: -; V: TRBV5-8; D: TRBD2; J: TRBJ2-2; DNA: TGTGCCAGCAGCCTAGGACTAGCGGGGGTGAACACCGGGGAGCTGTTTTTT; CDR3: CASSLGLAGVNTGELFF
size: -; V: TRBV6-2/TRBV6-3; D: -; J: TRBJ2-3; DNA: TGTGCCAGCAGCTCCGACAGTAGCACAGATACGCAGTATTTT; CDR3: CASSSDSSTDTQYF
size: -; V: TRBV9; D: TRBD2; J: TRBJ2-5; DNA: TGTGCCAGCAGCGGCGGGGGGGCACGGCAAGAGACCCAGTACTTC; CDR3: CASSGGGARQETQYF
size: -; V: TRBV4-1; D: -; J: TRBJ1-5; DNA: TGCGCCAGCAGCCCCATCGCGGAGAGCAATCAGCCCCAGCATTTT; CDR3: CASSPIAESNQPQHF
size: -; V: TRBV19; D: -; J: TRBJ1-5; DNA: TGTGCCAGTAGTATCGATGCGGGATATAGCAATCAGCCCCAGCATTTT; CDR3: CASSIDAGYSNQPQHF
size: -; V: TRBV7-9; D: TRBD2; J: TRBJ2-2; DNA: TGTGCCAGCAGCCCTACTAGCGGGGGGAACACCGGGGAGCTGTTTTTT; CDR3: CASSPTSGGNTGELFF
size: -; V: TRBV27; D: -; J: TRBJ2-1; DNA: TGTGCCAGCAGTCCGGCACAGGGCTTTGAGCAGTTCTTC; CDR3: CASSPAQGFEQFF